Below, 8 T cell receptor beta chains from the same sample are listed, as sequenced in a study of T cell repertoires in ileal Crohn's disease. Time point of the sample: neoterminal ileum biopsy at postoperative endoscopy, about 6 months after surgery. Measured with immunoSEQ multiplex PCR; TCRdb has only the in-frame clones, and not every one. The top ten clones hold roughly 20% of a sample with around 9,200 clones, around 80% of them seen once. Specimen: ileal tissue. The receptors shown here come from an adult with Crohn's disease.

The chain uses TRBV7-2 and TRBJ2-7; 9 bases are shared with TRBD1. Germline loops: CDR1 SGHTA, CDR2 FQGNSA. Unmatched junction bases numbered 7, after V lost 2 bases and J lost 11 bases. The CDR3 has 13 amino acids. DNA of the CDR3: TGTGCCAGCAGCTTACTGGGACAGGGAACGGAGTACTTC. Translating it yields CASSLLGQGTEYF. Based on the CDR3 plus reference TRBV7-2 and TRBJ2-7, the full variable domain is GAGVSQSPSNKVTEKGKDVELRCDPISGHTALYWYRQSLGQGLEFLIYFQGNSAPDKSGLPSDRFSAERTGGSVSTLTIQRTQQEDSAVYLCASSLLGQGTEYFGPGTRLTVT.

The rearrangement joins TRBV25-1 to TRBJ2-3, with 8 bases matching TRBD1. J lost 0 bases, V lost 2 bases, and 4 bases had no gene match. CDR3 length: 16 residues. The germline V gene encodes CDR1 MGHDK and CDR2 SYGVNS. The CDR3 DNA reads TGTGCCAGCAGTGAAAAAGGGACAGGTAGCACAGATACGCAGTATTTT. Its protein is CASSEKGTGSTDTQYF.

The CDR3 spells CASSHHWGESQHF. CDR3 DNA sequence: TGCGCCAGCAGCCATCACTGGGGGGAGTCCCAGCATTTT. The chain combines TRBV4-3 with TRBJ1-5, with D possibly being TRBD1 (5 bases). The germline V gene encodes CDR1 LGHNA and CDR2 YSLEER. The CDR3 sequence is 13 residues long. Trimming removed 3 bases from V and 11 bases from J, with 14 bases in between.

The chain employs TRBV6-1 and TRBJ1-1; the D gene is possibly TRBD1 (5 bases). Germline V gene data show CDR1 as MNHNS and CDR2 as SASEGT. CDR3 size: 13 residues. V lost 5 bases to trimming and J lost 5 bases, with 12 bases between them. The CDR3 protein is CASSLGRITEAFF. CDR3 coding DNA: TGTGCCAGCAGTCTGGGGCGTATTACTGAAGCTTTCTTT.

The chain recombines TRBV2 with TRBJ2-1, with TRBD2 identical over 12 bases. Germline CDR1 reads SNHLY; CDR2 reads FYNNEI. Trimming removed 5 bases from V and 3 bases from J; junction bases left unmatched: 2. This CDR3 has 15 amino acids. In DNA form, the CDR3 reads TGTGCCAGCAGTCTACTAGCGGGGGGCTACAATGAGCAGTTCTTC. Protein product: CASSLLAGGYNEQFF.

There are a few counts of this clone. The chain is built from TRBV4-3 and TRBJ1-1, with a weak D call TRBD1 (5 bases). With 5 bases removed from V and 5 bases from J, the gap between germline ends came to 9 bases. This CDR3 is 12 amino acids long. Germline CDR1 reads LGHNA; CDR2 reads YSLEER. CDR3 protein: CASSDGTTEAFF. DNA for the CDR3: TGCGCCAGCAGCGACGGGACTACTGAAGCTTTCTTT.

The rearrangement links TRBV19 to TRBJ2-3; TRBD2 aligns across 13 bases. J was trimmed by 3 bases and V by 5 bases; bases with no gene match: 8. Germline V gene lookup returns CDR1 LNHDA and CDR2 SQIVND (reference sequence). The CDR3 has 17 amino acids. DNA of the CDR3: TGTGCCAGTAGTTCCGGACTAGCGGGAGCGTCGACAGATACGCAGTATTTT. Translation: CASSSGLAGASTDTQYF.

This clone was found a few times. The rearrangement links TRBV5-1 to TRBJ1-1; a weak D match, TRBD1 (6 bases). The V gene lost 4 bases and the J gene lost 7 bases, with 17 bases spanning the gap. The germline V gene has CDR1 SGHRS and CDR2 YFSETQ. The CDR3 is 14 residues long. The CDR3 DNA sequence: TGCGCCAGCAGCAATACAGGGTTTAGTGGTGAAGCTTTCTTT. Amino acids: CASSNTGFSGEAFF.